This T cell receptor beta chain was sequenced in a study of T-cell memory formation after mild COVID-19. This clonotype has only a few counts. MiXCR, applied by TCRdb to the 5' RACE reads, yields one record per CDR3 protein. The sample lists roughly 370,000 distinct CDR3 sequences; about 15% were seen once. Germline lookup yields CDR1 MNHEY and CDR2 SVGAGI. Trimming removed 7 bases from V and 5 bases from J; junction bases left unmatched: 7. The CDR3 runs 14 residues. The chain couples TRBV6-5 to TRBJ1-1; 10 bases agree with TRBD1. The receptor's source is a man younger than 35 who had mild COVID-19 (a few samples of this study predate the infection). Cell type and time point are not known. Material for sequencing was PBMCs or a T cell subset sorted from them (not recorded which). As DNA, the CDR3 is TGTGCCAGCAAAGTTGGACAGGGGGGGACTGAAGCTTTCTTT. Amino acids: CASKVGQGGTEAFF.